This T cell receptor (beta chain) derives from a study of CD8 T cells in Susac syndrome. Random hexamers primed reverse transcription of about 0.45 to 1 ug RNA. MiXCR, applied by TCRdb to the immunoSEQ multiplex PCR reads, yields one record per CDR3 protein. The data show 200,000 to 250,000 distinct CDR3 sequences, 80% to 95% seen once. The CDR3 consists of 16 residues. J lost 1 base, V lost 4 bases, and 5 bases had no gene match. Germline CDR1 is SGHDT and CDR2 is YYEEEE. The receptor was derived from a human donor with multiple sclerosis. The material sequenced was CD4+ T cells from PBMCs. The V gene is TRBV5-6, the J gene TRBJ1-5; 10 nucleotides agree with TRBD1. The CDR3 reads CASSTGTGASNQPQHF. The CDR3 nucleotides read TGTGCCAGCAGCACCGGGACAGGGGCCAGCAATCAGCCCCAGCATTTT.